This TCR beta chain was obtained from a study of spatial heterogeneity in lung cancer. At least ten counts were recorded for this clonotype. Via MiXCR, TCRdb re-called the 5' RACE reads, giving one row per CDR3 protein. The sample lists approximately 39,000 distinct CDR3 sequences; 6.5% to 9% were seen once. The time point is: sample taken at primary tumor resection. Sequencing was performed on whole RNA extracted from tumor and nontumor lung tissue, or from frozen PBMC, and the material was left unsorted. The CDR3 contains 17 residues. Per germline, CDR1 SEHNR and CDR2 FQNEAQ (reference sequence). V lost 5 bases and J lost 0; bases outside the gene matches: 10.

This clonotype was sampled from a female donor with early-stage non-small cell lung cancer. The specimen was PBMCs, collected at surgery. The rearrangement links TRBV7-9 to TRBJ1-2; 9 bases map to TRBD1. CDR3 sequence: CASSPLRDRVANYGYTF. The CDR3 DNA reads TGTGCCAGCAGCCCTCTCCGGGACAGGGTGGCTAACTATGGCTACACCTTC.